This T cell receptor (beta chain) was captured in a study of cytomegalovirus exposure and HLA in healthy donors. This table comes from immunoSEQ multiplex PCR, and its TCRdb copy is limited to in-frame clones, with some not included. The sample lists about 160,000 clones, roughly nine tenths occurring once. V lost 3 bases and J 3 bases, leaving 10 bases between the germline ends. The CDR3 is 14 amino acids. The V gene's germline CDR1 is SGDLS and CDR2 YYNGEE. Findings of the study overall: In vitro experiments confirmed that a few CMV-associated chains were specific for CMV antigens. Using the classifier, cytomegalovirus status was reportedly diagnosed with high specificity and sensitivity. Most TCR sequences were rare, but some public TCRs occurred in many donors.

Worth noting for this clone: Its antigen remains unidentified.

The donors were members of the validation cohort comprising approximately 110 subjects, separate from the roughly 600-subject first cohort. The sample comprised PBMCs. The source is a woman aged 18-29 years in good health and CMV-seropositive. This chain uses TRBV9 with TRBJ2-1; D perhaps matches TRBD2 (6 bases). The CDR3 is CASSEGLNYNEQFF. CDR3 coding DNA: TGTGCCAGCAGCGAGGGACTCAACTACAATGAGCAGTTCTTC.